The 29 T cell receptor beta chains below were found in one sample sequenced in a study of CD8 T cells in ankylosing spondylitis. MiXCR was run by TCRdb on the 5' RACE reads, yielding one entry per CDR3 protein. Of under 250,000 distinct CDR3 sequences in the sample, about 10% were seen once. Sequencing input: blood, either unsorted or a sorted T cell fraction (not recorded which). The receptors derive from a male donor with ankylosing spondylitis or in good health (not recorded which).

Written as DNA, the CDR3 is TGTGCCAGCAGTGGCGTTCGGGAGACCCAGTACTTC. Translation gives CASSGVRETQYF. The chain carries TRBV12-3 or TRBV12-4 and TRBJ2-5; D is unresolved. The CDR3 runs 12 residues. V was shortened by 5 bases and J by 5 bases, with 9 bases between the two germline ends.

This clonotype was observed many times. The rearrangement uses TRBV12-3 or TRBV12-4 and TRBJ1-1; D may be TRBD1 (5 bases). Trimming cost V 5 bases and J 7 bases, with 14 bases left between them. This CDR3 spans 13 amino acids. In nucleotides, the CDR3 is TGTGCCAGCAGTCTTCTCACGAGGGGTGAAGCTTTCTTT. It yields the protein CASSLLTRGEAFF.

This clonotype was detected ten times or more. The V and J genes are TRBV29-1 and TRBJ2-1; D ambiguous. The CDR3 length is 12 residues. Per the germline V gene, CDR1 is SQVTM and CDR2 is ANQGSEA. V lost 6 bases, J lost 12 bases, and 18 bases lay in between. CDR3 residues: CSVFQTAWSQFF. CDR3 in DNA: TGCAGCGTCTTCCAGACTGCTTGGTCGCAGTTCTTC.

The sample holds many counts of this clonotype. J is TRBJ2-1 and V is TRBV5-1; D gene unclear. Germline CDR1 and CDR2: SGHRS and YFSETQ. The CDR3 totals 12 residues. Trimming shortened V by 4 bases and J by 4 bases, and 6 bases separated the two germline ends. As DNA, the CDR3 is TGCGCCAGCAGCACGGGTTACAATGAGCAGTTCTTC. Translation: CASSTGYNEQFF.

With respect to this clonotype: At one boundary the junction diverges from the germline segment, which might be a read error. The V and J genes are TRBV4-2 and TRBJ2-1, with a possible D match to TRBD2 (5 bases). Germline V CDR1 and CDR2: LGHNA, YNFKEQ. This CDR3 has 15 amino acids. CDR3 in DNA: TGTGCCAGCAGCCAAGAGAATAGCGTCTACAATAAGCAGTTCTTC. Its translation: CASSQENSVYNKQFF.

In regard to this clonotype: A junction end diverges from the germline sequence, so it may reflect a read error. The chain carries TRBV2 and TRBJ2-1, with D unresolved. From germline, CDR1 is SNHLY and CDR2 FYNNEI. This CDR3 comprises 13 residues. The CDR3 here is CASTELSYNEQFF. The CDR3 nucleotides are TGTGCCAGCACTGAACTTTCCTACAATGAGCAGTTCTTC.

This clonotype was seen at least ten times. The J gene is TRBJ2-7, the V gene TRBV15, with a weak D call TRBD2 (5 bases). This CDR3 is 14 amino acids long. Germline CDR1 is LNHNV and CDR2 is YYDKDF (reference sequence). Trimming cost V 0 bases and J 2 bases, with 8 bases left between them. The CDR3 DNA reads as TGTGCCACCAGCAGAGATAGACTAACCTACGAGCAGTACTTC. It yields the protein CATSRDRLTYEQYF. The whole variable domain, remainder taken from reference TRBV15 and TRBJ2-7, is DAMVIQNPRYQVTQFGKPVTLSCSQTLNHNVMYWYQQKSSQAPKLLFHYYDKDFNNEADTPDNFQSRRPNTSFCFLDIRSPGLGDTAMYLCATSRDRLTYEQYFGPGTRLTVT.

Comment on this clonotype: One end of the junction fails to match germline, which may point to a read error. This chain links TRBV7-9 with TRBJ2-5; D possibly corresponds to TRBD2 (5 bases). The CDR3 contains 15 residues. Germline CDR1 SEHNR, CDR2 FQNEAQ (reference sequence). CDR3 nucleotide sequence: TGTACCAGCAGCTTAGCGTCTAGCTATGGAGAGACCCAGTACTTC. It specifies CTSSLASSYGETQYF.

This clonotype has just a few counts. V gene TRBV20-1 combines with J gene TRBJ2-7; 16 bases are shared with TRBD2. Trimming at V came to 5 bases and at J to 6 bases, leaving 7 bases not matched to a gene. The germline V gene encodes CDR1 DFQATT and CDR2 SNEGSKA (reference sequence). The CDR3 consists of 15 residues. CDR3 amino acids: CSAGGLAGGAVEQYF. DNA for the CDR3: TGCAGTGCTGGGGGACTAGCGGGAGGGGCGGTCGAGCAGTACTTC.

The chain uses TRBV30 and TRBJ1-5; D may be TRBD1 (5 bases). CDR3 length equals 15 residues. From germline, CDR1 is GTSNPN and CDR2 SVGIG (reference sequence). Trimming removed 0 bases from V and 2 bases from J, with 11 bases in between. The CDR3 region is CAWSVGGSRNQPQHF. The CDR3 coding sequence is TGTGCCTGGAGTGTTGGGGGATCACGCAATCAGCCCCAGCATTTT.

Ten or more counts support this clonotype. V is TRBV6-5 and J is TRBJ2-7; D possibly corresponds to TRBD2 (6 bases). The CDR3 contains 11 residues. Germline CDR1 and CDR2: MNHEY and SVGAGI. Trimming removed 5 bases at V and 7 bases at J, with 9 bases between. In DNA form, the CDR3 reads TGTGCCAGCAGTGCCCGGGAGGAGCAGTACTTC. It yields the protein CASSAREEQYF.

At least ten counts were recorded for this clonotype. The chain's CDR3 is CASHRTGGTDTQYF. CDR3 sequence (DNA): TGCGCCAGCCACCGGACAGGGGGCACAGATACGCAGTATTTT. The chain carries TRBV5-1 and TRBJ2-3, with TRBD1 identical over 9 bases. The length of the CDR3 is 14 residues. The V gene's germline CDR1 is SGHRS and CDR2 YFSETQ. V shed 7 bases and J 1 base; nucleotides not matched to a gene: 4.

In its sample, this clonotype was seen many times. The chain employs TRBV21-1 and TRBJ2-2; TRBD1 is the table's D call, not checked against the DNA. TRBV21-1 is designated a pseudogene. CDR3 size: 19 residues. The DNA of the CDR3 is TGTGCCAGCAGCAAGCGAGGTTGGGACGGGGGCTGTTGGACCGGGGAGCTGTTTTTT. Translating it yields CASSKRGWDGGCWTGELFF.

The rearrangement joins TRBV7-9 to TRBJ1-1; TRBD1 matches 10 bases. The V and J ends lost 4 bases and 5 bases, in that order; junction bases with no gene match: 7. Germline loops: CDR1 SEHNR, CDR2 FQNEAQ (reference sequence). The CDR3 extends over 15 amino acids. The CDR3 protein is CASSSGTGVTTEAFF. The CDR3 bases are TGTGCCAGCAGCTCTGGGACAGGGGTTACTACTGAAGCTTTCTTT. Filled out from reference TRBV7-9 and TRBJ1-1, the complete variable domain reads DTGVSQNPRHKITKRGQNVTFRCDPISEHNRLYWYRQTLGQGPEFLTYFQNEAQLEKSRLLSDRFSAERPKGSFSTLEIQRTEQGDSAMYLCASSSGTGVTTEAFFGQGTRLTVV.

This chain connects TRBV12-3 or TRBV12-4 to TRBJ1-1; 7 bases line up with TRBD1. J was trimmed by 6 bases and V by 5 bases; bases with no gene match: 9. The CDR3 consists of 14 residues. The CDR3 reads CASSDSGTAPEAFF. For the CDR3, the DNA is TGTGCCAGCAGTGATTCCGGGACAGCCCCTGAAGCTTTCTTT.

The chain recombines TRBV7-9 with TRBJ1-4, with D maybe TRBD1 (5 bases). V lost 7 bases and J 8 bases, leaving 11 bases between the germline ends. The CDR3 has 12 amino acids. Germline V CDR1 and CDR2: SEHNR, FQNEAQ (reference sequence). In nucleotides, the CDR3 is TGTGCCAGCAAAATTGGGGGAGAAAAACTGTTTTTT. It yields the protein CASKIGGEKLFF.

This clonotype occurred many times. The chain recombines TRBV5-1 with TRBJ2-5; D unresolved. This CDR3 comprises 15 residues. Germline assignment: CDR1 SGHRS and CDR2 YFSETQ. V shed 5 bases and J shed 2 bases, with 16 bases lying between them. The CDR3 loop is CASSYSSPQQETQYF. The CDR3 region has the DNA TGCGCCAGCAGTTACTCAAGCCCACAGCAAGAGACCCAGTACTTC.

There are many counts of this clonotype. J is TRBJ2-7 and V is TRBV5-1; 8 bases fit TRBD2. In germline, CDR1 is SGHRS, CDR2 YFSETQ. This CDR3 spans 17 amino acids. V gave up 0 bases and J gave up 4 bases; unmatched junction bases: 12. Written as DNA, the CDR3 is TGCGCCAGCAGCTTGGTGACGGGAGGGCCGACGGGGTACGAGCAGTACTTC. Protein product: CASSLVTGGPTGYEQYF.

This clonotype was counted ten times or more. The chain uses TRBV20-1 and TRBJ2-5; D is undetermined. Germline V gene data show CDR1 as DFQATT and CDR2 as SNEGSKA (reference sequence). The CDR3 length is 13 residues. V lost 1 base and J lost 5, with 11 bases in between. The CDR3 region is CSARGAERETQYF. CDR3 DNA: TGCAGTGCTAGAGGGGCCGAAAGGGAGACCCAGTACTTC.

In its sample, this clonotype was seen a few times. The chain links TRBV7-9 to TRBJ1-5; tentative D call: TRBD1 (5 bases). The CDR3 is made up of 17 amino acids. V lost 1 base and J lost 4, with 17 bases in between. The germline gives CDR1 SEHNR, CDR2 FQNEAQ (reference sequence). The chain's CDR3 is CASSLGRVDTSNQPQHF. The CDR3, as DNA: TGTGCCAGCAGCTTAGGCAGGGTGGACACCAGTAATCAGCCCCAGCATTTT.

DNA of the CDR3: TGTGCCAGCAGTCGCGACAGGGGCCCCTGGTGGTGGGCTTTCTTT. Protein: CASSRDRGPWWWAFF. This chain links TRBV12-3 or TRBV12-4 with TRBJ1-1; TRBD1 matches at 8 bases. Losses at the gene ends were 5 bases for V and 11 bases for J; bases not matched to a gene: 16. The CDR3 sequence is 15 residues long.

In its sample, this clonotype was seen many times. CDR3 protein: CASSGWTGKDNYGYTF. The CDR3 DNA reads as TGTGCCAGCAGCGGATGGACAGGGAAGGACAACTATGGCTACACCTTC. The genes are TRBV9 and TRBJ1-2; 8 bases are shared with TRBD1. Germline values: CDR1 SGDLS, CDR2 YYNGEE. Germline trimming cut 3 bases from V and 2 bases from J; bases unmatched to any gene: 9. This CDR3 has 16 amino acids.

This clonotype has at least ten counts. This chain uses TRBV7-2 with TRBJ2-2, with 11 bases matching TRBD2. CDR1 and CDR2 (germline): SGHTA, FQGNSA. The CDR3 spans 15 residues. V gave up 3 bases and J gave up 10 bases; unmatched junction bases: 7. CDR3 loop: CASSLTSGTLPELFF. In nucleotides, the CDR3 is TGTGCCAGCAGCTTGACTAGCGGGACCCTCCCGGAGCTGTTTTTT. The full variable domain, in which reference TRBV7-2 and TRBJ2-2 provide the parts outside the CDR3, is GAGVSQSPSNKVTEKGKDVELRCDPISGHTALYWYRQSLGQGLEFLIYFQGNSAPDKSGLPSDRFSAERTGGSVSTLTIQRTQQEDSAVYLCASSLTSGTLPELFFGEGSRLTVL.

The CDR3 protein is CSASPWRGTSTDTQYF. In nucleotides, the CDR3 is TGCAGTGCCAGCCCTTGGAGGGGGACTAGCACAGATACGCAGTATTTT. The chain joins TRBV20-1 to TRBJ2-3; D tentatively reads TRBD1 or TRBD2 (6 bases each). Trimming took off 6 bases at V and 0 bases at J, with 19 bases between the two ends. The CDR3 is 16 residues long. CDR1 DFQATT and CDR2 SNEGSKA come from the germline V gene (reference sequence).

This clonotype was counted between two and nine times. This chain connects TRBV20-1 to TRBJ2-2; TRBD1 might be the D (6 bases). The CDR3 is made up of 14 amino acids. The V end lost 6 bases, the J end lost 1 base, and 12 bases lay between the germline ends. Germline values: CDR1 DFQATT, CDR2 SNEGSKA (reference sequence). The CDR3 DNA is TGCAGTGCCCCAACGACAGGGAACACCGGGGAGCTGTTTTTT. Translating gives CSAPTTGNTGELFF.

At least ten counts were recorded for this clonotype. The chain is built from TRBV6-5 and TRBJ2-7; 7 nucleotides agree with TRBD2. J was trimmed by 2 bases and V by 2 bases; bases with no gene match: 6. The germline V gene has CDR1 MNHEY and CDR2 SVGAGI. This CDR3 spans 15 amino acids. The CDR3 here is CASSYGTKRPYEQYF. As DNA, the CDR3 is TGTGCCAGCAGTTACGGGACTAAACGACCCTACGAGCAGTACTTC.

This clonotype occurred a few times. This chain uses TRBV5-5 with TRBJ2-5; 10 nucleotides align to TRBD1. The CDR3 loop spans 15 amino acids. The V segment lost 4 bases and the J segment 4 bases; nucleotides outside the gene matches: 7. Germline V CDR1 and CDR2: SGHKS, YYEKEE (reference sequence). CDR3 protein: CASSIMTGGVETQYF. The CDR3 DNA sequence: TGTGCCAGCAGCATCATGACAGGGGGCGTAGAGACCCAGTACTTC.

This clonotype was seen many times. V usage is TRBV5-5 and J usage is TRBJ1-4; unclear D gene. The germline CDR1 and CDR2 sequences are SGHKS and YYEKEE (reference sequence). The CDR3 contains 14 residues. The V gene lost 4 bases and the J gene lost 4 bases, with 11 bases spanning the gap. The CDR3 loop is CASSRVGVNEKLFF. The CDR3 DNA sequence: TGTGCCAGCAGCCGGGTTGGGGTTAATGAAAAACTGTTTTTT.

This clonotype was seen repeatedly, ten times or more. This rearrangement joins TRBV6-5 to TRBJ2-5; tentative D call: TRBD1 (5 bases). The CDR3 has 12 residues. Trimming stripped 10 bases from V and 2 bases from J, with 11 bases between. CDR1 and CDR2 from the germline V gene are MNHEY and SVGAGI. The CDR3 DNA is TGTGCCATCGGTAGGGGACAAGAGACCCAGTACTTC. It translates to CAIGRGQETQYF.